This TCR beta chain appears in the sequencing data of a study of T cell changes during pregnancy in multiple sclerosis. The CDR3 contains 14 residues. Germline V lookup: CDR1 SGHRS, CDR2 YFSETQ. Trimming at V came to 4 bases and at J to 4 bases, leaving 4 bases not matched to a gene. The table came from immunoSEQ multiplex PCR; TCRdb's copy has only in-frame clones and leaves some out. This sample yields under 50,000 clones, of which approximately 94% are seen a single time; about 4.5% belongs to the top ten. Sample: CD8+ T cells from peripheral blood mononuclear cells, taken in the first trimester of pregnancy. The V and J genes are TRBV5-1 and TRBJ2-1, with 8 bases matching TRBD2. The TCR comes from a female donor with multiple sclerosis, enrolled in a pregnancy study. CDR3 sequence: CASSVERGYNEQFF. CDR3 nucleotide sequence: TGCGCCAGCAGCGTTGAGCGGGGGTACAATGAGCAGTTCTTC. Supplemented by reference TRBV5-1 and TRBJ2-1, the full variable domain reads KAGVTQTPRYLIKTRGQQVTLSCSPISGHRSVSWYQQTPGQGLQFLFEYFSETQRNKGNFPGRFSGRQFSNSRSEMNVSTLELGDSALYLCASSVERGYNEQFFGPGTRLTVL.